The 19 T cell receptor beta chains reported below all come from one sample, sequenced in a study of shared clonotypes between healthy human individuals. TCRdb keeps only in-frame clones here, not all; method: immunoSEQ multiplex PCR. The sample has some 510,000 clones, about four fifths seen once. The sample taken for sequencing was PBMCs. These receptors were taken from a woman between 40 and 50 years old in good health. Some clones in this sample may be carry-over from other donors' samples.

The chain couples TRBV10-2 to TRBJ1-2, with no clear D. Germline CDR1 WSHSY, CDR2 SAAADI. This CDR3 region has 14 residues. V lost 6 bases to trimming and J lost 8 bases, with 19 bases between them. DNA for the CDR3: TGCGCCAGCAGCGGAGGCCGGGGATGGGAGGGCTACACCTTC. It is translated as CASSGGRGWEGYTF.

This chain links TRBV5-1 with TRBJ2-1, with TRBD2 identical over 8 bases. This CDR3 is built from 16 residues. CDR1 and CDR2 from the germline V gene are SGHRS and YFSETQ. Trimming removed 4 bases from V and 8 bases from J; junction bases left unmatched: 14. CDR3 in amino acids: CASSPSTGTSVDEQFF. The CDR3 bases are TGCGCCAGCAGCCCATCCACCGGGACTAGTGTGGATGAGCAGTTCTTC.

V and J are TRBV28 and TRBJ1-5, with 7 bases aligning to TRBD1. From germline, CDR1 is MDHEN and CDR2 SYDVKM. The CDR3 runs 15 residues. Trimming cost V 6 bases and J 5 bases; bases outside gene matches: 10. This CDR3 is CASSDPGGNYQPQHF. In nucleotides, the CDR3 is TGTGCCAGCAGCGACCCAGGGGGGAATTATCAGCCCCAGCATTTT. The full variable domain, rest sourced from reference TRBV28 and TRBJ1-5, is DVKVTQSSRYLVKRTGEKVFLECVQDMDHENMFWYRQDPGLGLRLIYFSYDVKMKEKGDIPEGYSVSREKKERFSLILESASTNQTSMYLCASSDPGGNYQPQHFGDGTRLSIL.

This chain connects TRBV27 to TRBJ2-1; D remains ambiguous. Germline values: CDR1 MNHEY, CDR2 SMNVEV (reference sequence). V lost 3 bases and J lost 5, with 5 bases in between. The length of the CDR3 is 12 residues. CDR3 sequence: CASSFANNEQFF. CDR3 sequence (DNA): TGTGCCAGCAGTTTTGCTAACAATGAGCAGTTCTTC.

The rearrangement joins TRBV18 to TRBJ2-1; D ambiguous. CDR3 size: 14 residues. The germline gives CDR1 KGHSH, CDR2 LQKENI. Trimming removed 6 bases at V and 12 bases at J, with 21 bases between. The CDR3 DNA is TGTGCCAGCTCTCCGGACGCGGCGGCCCCGAGGCAGTTCTTC. Protein: CASSPDAAAPRQFF.

The rearrangement joins TRBV11-2 to TRBJ2-7, with 10 bases lining up with TRBD2. With V trimmed by 1 base and J by 4 bases, 4 bases remained unmatched. Germline CDR1 SGHAT, CDR2 FQNNGV. The CDR3 covers 15 residues. CDR3 loop: CASSLAELAGYEQYF. The CDR3 nucleotides read TGTGCCAGCAGCTTAGCGGAACTAGCGGGGTACGAGCAGTACTTC.

V usage is TRBV4-1 and J usage is TRBJ2-7; 8 positions agree with TRBD2. Germline-derived CDR1 and CDR2 are MGHRA and YSYEKL. Losses at the gene ends were 5 bases for V and 6 bases for J; bases not matched to a gene: 9. CDR3 length: 14 amino acids. CDR3 region: CASSYSGMGGEQYF. Written as DNA, the CDR3 is TGCGCCAGCAGCTATAGCGGGATGGGCGGCGAGCAGTACTTC.

The gene calls are TRBV2 and TRBJ2-1, with 12 bases matching TRBD2. Trimming removed 6 bases from V and 5 bases from J; junction bases left unmatched: 5. CDR1 SNHLY and CDR2 FYNNEI come from the germline V gene. This CDR3 contains 15 residues. CDR3 DNA: TGTGCCAGCAGAGATGGACTAGCGGGACACAATGAGCAGTTCTTC. Amino acids: CASRDGLAGHNEQFF.

This sequence joins TRBV19 and TRBJ1-2; 8 positions match TRBD1. After removal of 6 bases from V and 3 bases from J, the junction contained 9 bases not matched to a gene. Looked up from germline, CDR1 is LNHDA and CDR2 is SQIVND (reference sequence). CDR3 size: 15 residues. The CDR3 DNA is TGTGCCAGTAGCTTGTACGGACAGGGTGACTATGGCTACACCTTC. This encodes CASSLYGQGDYGYTF.

This sequence joins TRBV9 and TRBJ2-3; D call uncertain. Germline CDR1 is SGDLS and CDR2 is YYNGEE. The CDR3 is 14 residues long. V was pared by 0 bases and J by 5 bases, with 10 bases between. The CDR3, as DNA: TGTGCCAGCAGCGTAGATCTGGAGAGAGATACGCAGTATTTT. Protein: CASSVDLERDTQYF. Full variable domain (remainder filled in from reference TRBV9 and TRBJ2-3): DSGVTQTPKHLITATGQRVTLRCSPRSGDLSVYWYQQSLDQGLQFLIQYYNGEERAKGNILERFSAQQFPDLHSELNLSSLELGDSALYFCASSVDLERDTQYFGPGTRLTVL.

This chain uses TRBV5-6 with TRBJ2-7; perhaps TRBD1 as D (5 bases). This CDR3 contains 14 residues. The germline V gene has CDR1 SGHDT and CDR2 YYEEEE. V was trimmed by 2 bases and J by 2 bases, leaving 11 bases between them. CDR3 sequence: CASSLRGIAYEQYF. Here the CDR3 DNA reads TGTGCCAGCAGCTTAAGGGGTATCGCCTACGAGCAGTACTTC.

DNA for the CDR3: TGTGCCAGCAGTGGGGGCGGACAGCAGCCCCAGCATTTT. Its translation is CASSGGGQQPQHF. The chain joins TRBV28 to TRBJ1-5, with D possibly matching TRBD1 (6 bases). CDR3 length equals 13 residues. Trimming shortened V by 5 bases and J by 7 bases, and 12 bases separated the two germline ends. Germline assignment: CDR1 MDHEN and CDR2 SYDVKM. The full variable domain, in which reference TRBV28 and TRBJ1-5 provide the parts outside the CDR3, is DVKVTQSSRYLVKRTGEKVFLECVQDMDHENMFWYRQDPGLGLRLIYFSYDVKMKEKGDIPEGYSVSREKKERFSLILESASTNQTSMYLCASSGGGQQPQHFGDGTRLSIL.

The V gene is TRBV2, the J gene TRBJ1-4; 11 bases are shared with TRBD1. Germline V gene lookup returns CDR1 SNHLY and CDR2 FYNNEI. J lost 7 bases, V lost 4 bases, and 5 bases had no gene match. This CDR3 region has 15 residues. CDR3 amino acids: CASSVRTGGGEKLFF. The CDR3 region has the DNA TGTGCCAGCAGTGTCCGGACAGGGGGCGGTGAAAAACTGTTTTTT.

The sample holds many counts of this clone. V is TRBV6-1 and J is TRBJ2-3; 11 nucleotides line up with TRBD1. V lost 6 bases and J lost 4; bases outside the gene matches: 6. The CDR3 has 15 amino acids. Germline V gives CDR1 MNHNS, CDR2 SASEGT. CDR3 DNA: TGTGCCAGCAGCCAAACGGGACAGGGGGCAGATACGCAGTATTTT. It encodes CASSQTGQGADTQYF.

Here the CDR3 DNA reads TGTGCCAGCAACAAGGGACCCACTGCCGGAGAGACCCAGTACTTC. It codes for CASNKGPTAGETQYF. The chain has TRBV25-1 and TRBJ2-5, with D perhaps assigned TRBD1 or TRBD2 (5 bases each). The CDR3 loop spans 15 amino acids. V lost 7 bases and J lost 4, with 19 bases in between. In germline, CDR1 is MGHDK, CDR2 SYGVNS. Based on the CDR3 plus reference TRBV25-1 and TRBJ2-5, the full variable domain is EADIYQTPRYLVIGTGKKITLECSQTMGHDKMYWYQQDPGMELHLIHYSYGVNSTEKGDLSSESTVSRIRTEHFPLTLESARPSHTSQYLCASNKGPTAGETQYFGPGTRLLVL.

The V and J genes are TRBV6-1 and TRBJ2-7, with TRBD2 as a possible D gene (6 bases). CDR3 length: 15 residues. The V gene's germline CDR1 is MNHNS and CDR2 SASEGT. V lost 6 bases, J lost 6 bases, and 21 bases lay in between. DNA of the CDR3: TGTGCCAGCAGGGTGCCCCGGGGGAGGCCAGGCGAGCAGTACTTC. Translation: CASRVPRGRPGEQYF.

The chain combines TRBV7-6 with TRBJ1-5, with D uncertain. Germline V gives CDR1 SGHVS, CDR2 FNYEAQ. This CDR3 comprises 15 residues. Trimming took 1 base from V and 4 from J, leaving 11 bases between them. In DNA, the CDR3 is TGTGCCAGCAGCTTAGGCGTCAGGCCAAATCAGCCCCAGCATTTT. It specifies CASSLGVRPNQPQHF.

The gene calls are TRBV7-3 and TRBJ2-1; TRBD2 matches 9 bases. Looked up from germline, CDR1 is SGHTA and CDR2 is FQGTGA. V was clipped by 1 base and J by 4 bases; unmatched bases: 8. This CDR3 region has 17 residues. CDR3 DNA: TGTGCCAGCAGCTTAATGGGTCCTAGCGGGAATTACAATGAGCAGTTCTTC. This gives the protein CASSLMGPSGNYNEQFF.

This sequence joins TRBV10-3 and TRBJ2-3; unclear D gene. The ends were cut back, 0 bases at V and 0 bases at J, with 13 bases in the middle. Looked up from germline, CDR1 is ENHRY and CDR2 is SYGVKD. The CDR3 runs to 17 residues. The CDR3 reads CAISESLAALSTDTQYF. The CDR3 nucleotides are TGTGCCATCAGTGAGTCTTTGGCAGCCCTTAGCACAGATACGCAGTATTTT.